This T cell receptor beta chain was documented in a study of tumor and adjacent non-tumor tissue in lung cancer. CDR1 and CDR2 (germline): SGHAT, FQDESV (reference sequence). The CDR3 totals 15 residues. The template was RNA from unsorted bulk tissue. TCRbeta libraries were built with three rounds of nested PCR, modified from ARM-PCR. TCRdb recomputed calls from the multiplex PCR reads with MiXCR, one row per CDR3 protein. Among 68,000 or so distinct CDR3 sequences listed, just under 60% were seen once. Concerning this clonotype: Germline is not matched at one junction end, which may reflect a read error.

This TCR was recovered from a man aged 45 to 65 with non-small cell lung cancer. The gene calls are TRBV11-1 and TRBJ2-1; 13 bases fit TRBD2. The specimen was lung tumor tissue. As DNA, the CDR3 is TGTGCGAGCAGACTCGGGACTAGCGGGGCCAATGAGCAGTTCTTC. It encodes CASRLGTSGANEQFF.